Following are 12 T cell receptor beta chains from one sample sequenced in a study of blood T cells in healthy people across ages. A second PCR of roughly 6 to 12 cycles used a sample-barcoded 5' primer and a J-beta primer mix. Each CDR3 protein is one row after TCRdb ran MiXCR on the 5' RACE reads. The table lists about 1.5 million distinct CDR3 sequences, roughly 43% of them singletons. Input material: blood. Source of these receptors: a woman aged 18-29 years in good health.

The chain combines TRBV20-1 with TRBJ1-6; D is unclear. Deletions cut 5 bases from V and 7 bases from J, with 12 bases between. This CDR3 contains 13 residues. Per germline, CDR1 DFQATT and CDR2 SNEGSKA (reference sequence). The CDR3 sequence: CSAPTAGNSPLHF. For the CDR3, the DNA is TGCAGTGCTCCGACGGCTGGGAATTCACCCCTCCACTTT.

DNA for the CDR3: TGCGCCAGCAGCCAAGAGGTTGCTAGCAGTTTAGAGACCCAGTACTTC. Its translation is CASSQEVASSLETQYF. The chain links TRBV4-3 to TRBJ2-7; TRBD2 might be the D (5 bases). The J call may be mistaken, given a closer DNA end match to TRBJ2-5. The CDR3 extends over 16 amino acids. The germline V gene has CDR1 LGHNA and CDR2 YSLEER.

The V and J genes are TRBV20-1 and TRBJ2-7, with D unclear. Germline V lookup: CDR1 DFQATT, CDR2 SNEGSKA (reference sequence). The CDR3 is 12 residues long. The V and J ends lost 1 base and 3 bases respectively, with 7 bases between them. The CDR3 region is CSARAADYEQYF. The CDR3 DNA is TGCAGTGCTAGAGCGGCAGACTACGAGCAGTACTTC.

The V gene is TRBV7-9, the J gene TRBJ2-1, with D perhaps TRBD1 (5 bases). TRBJ2-7 matches the DNA end more closely, so the J call is doubtful. This CDR3 has 15 residues. The germline V gene encodes CDR1 SEHNR and CDR2 FQNEAQ (reference sequence). The chain's CDR3 is CASSRFQGTYNEQYF. DNA for the CDR3: TGTGCCAGCAGCCGATTCCAGGGTACCTACAATGAGCAGTACTTC.

The chain joins TRBV20-1 to TRBJ2-7; D is perhaps TRBD2 (5 bases). CDR3 size: 14 residues. Trimming stripped 0 bases from V and 2 bases from J, with 11 bases between. The germline CDR1 and CDR2 sequences are DFQATT and SNEGSKA (reference sequence). Here the CDR3 reads CSARDIGKTYEQYF. The CDR3 DNA reads TGCAGTGCTAGAGATATCGGGAAGACCTACGAGCAGTACTTC.

The J gene is TRBJ2-7, the V gene TRBV28; D might be TRBD2 (7 bases). There are 16 residues in the CDR3. The V end lost 5 bases, the J end lost 7 bases, and 24 bases lay between the germline ends. Germline V gene data show CDR1 as MDHEN and CDR2 as SYDVKM. CDR3 amino acids: CASSLEQGGPYNEQYF. The CDR3 DNA is TGTGCCAGCAGTCTCGAACAGGGAGGGCCCTACAATGAGCAGTACTTC.

This chain uses TRBV7-9 with TRBJ2-3; TRBD1 or TRBD2 may be the D gene (6 bases each). The CDR3 is 17 amino acids. Trimming took 6 bases from V and 0 from J, leaving 19 bases between them. CDR1 is SEHNR and CDR2 is FQNEAQ in the germline V gene (reference sequence). The CDR3 nucleotides are TGTGCCAGCAGTCCGCGGGGCGGGACATCAAGCACAGATACGCAGTATTTT. This codes for CASSPRGGTSSTDTQYF.

The J gene is TRBJ2-7, the V gene TRBV6-2 or TRBV6-3; D is uncertain. The V end lost 2 bases, the J end lost 2 bases, and 7 bases lay between the germline ends. CDR1 and CDR2 (germline): MNHEY, SVGEGT. The CDR3 totals 13 residues. DNA of the CDR3: TGTGCCAGCAGTTACACCAGCACCTACGAGCAGTACTTC. Its translation: CASSYTSTYEQYF.

This clonotype was found once. The V call is TRBV20-1, the J call TRBJ2-7, with 8 bases that match TRBD1. The J call could be wrong; TRBJ2-5 is a better fit for the DNA end. Germline V gene data show CDR1 as DFQATT and CDR2 as SNEGSKA (reference sequence). The CDR3 has 12 residues. The CDR3 DNA reads as TGCAGTGCTAGCGAACAGGGGGTGACCCAGTACTTC. Encoded protein: CSASEQGVTQYF.

This chain uses TRBV6-2 or TRBV6-3 with TRBJ1-5; no clear D. Trimming removed 4 bases from V and 0 bases from J, with 16 bases in between. CDR1 and CDR2 from the germline V gene are MNHEY and SVGEGT. This CDR3 spans 17 amino acids. The CDR3: CASSSHSTKYSNQPQHF. CDR3 sequence (DNA): TGTGCCAGCAGTTCCCATTCGACTAAATATAGCAATCAGCCCCAGCATTTT.

V usage is TRBV15 and J usage is TRBJ2-7, with TRBD1 as a possible D gene (5 bases). Germline V gene data show CDR1 as LNHNV and CDR2 as YYDKDF (reference sequence). This CDR3 comprises 16 residues. Trimming left V 1 base short and J 2 bases short, with 15 bases between. The CDR3 protein is CATSRAGMAWPYEQYF. The CDR3 DNA follows: TGTGCCACCAGCAGAGCAGGGATGGCGTGGCCCTACGAGCAGTACTTC.

The J gene is TRBJ1-5, the V gene TRBV12-3 or TRBV12-4, with 8 bases identical to TRBD1. This CDR3 contains 16 residues. The V segment lost 8 bases and the J segment 4 bases; nucleotides outside the gene matches: 13. CDR3 sequence reads: CASWLGSGGENQPQHF. CDR3 DNA: TGTGCCAGCTGGCTTGGTTCAGGGGGCGAAAATCAGCCCCAGCATTTT.